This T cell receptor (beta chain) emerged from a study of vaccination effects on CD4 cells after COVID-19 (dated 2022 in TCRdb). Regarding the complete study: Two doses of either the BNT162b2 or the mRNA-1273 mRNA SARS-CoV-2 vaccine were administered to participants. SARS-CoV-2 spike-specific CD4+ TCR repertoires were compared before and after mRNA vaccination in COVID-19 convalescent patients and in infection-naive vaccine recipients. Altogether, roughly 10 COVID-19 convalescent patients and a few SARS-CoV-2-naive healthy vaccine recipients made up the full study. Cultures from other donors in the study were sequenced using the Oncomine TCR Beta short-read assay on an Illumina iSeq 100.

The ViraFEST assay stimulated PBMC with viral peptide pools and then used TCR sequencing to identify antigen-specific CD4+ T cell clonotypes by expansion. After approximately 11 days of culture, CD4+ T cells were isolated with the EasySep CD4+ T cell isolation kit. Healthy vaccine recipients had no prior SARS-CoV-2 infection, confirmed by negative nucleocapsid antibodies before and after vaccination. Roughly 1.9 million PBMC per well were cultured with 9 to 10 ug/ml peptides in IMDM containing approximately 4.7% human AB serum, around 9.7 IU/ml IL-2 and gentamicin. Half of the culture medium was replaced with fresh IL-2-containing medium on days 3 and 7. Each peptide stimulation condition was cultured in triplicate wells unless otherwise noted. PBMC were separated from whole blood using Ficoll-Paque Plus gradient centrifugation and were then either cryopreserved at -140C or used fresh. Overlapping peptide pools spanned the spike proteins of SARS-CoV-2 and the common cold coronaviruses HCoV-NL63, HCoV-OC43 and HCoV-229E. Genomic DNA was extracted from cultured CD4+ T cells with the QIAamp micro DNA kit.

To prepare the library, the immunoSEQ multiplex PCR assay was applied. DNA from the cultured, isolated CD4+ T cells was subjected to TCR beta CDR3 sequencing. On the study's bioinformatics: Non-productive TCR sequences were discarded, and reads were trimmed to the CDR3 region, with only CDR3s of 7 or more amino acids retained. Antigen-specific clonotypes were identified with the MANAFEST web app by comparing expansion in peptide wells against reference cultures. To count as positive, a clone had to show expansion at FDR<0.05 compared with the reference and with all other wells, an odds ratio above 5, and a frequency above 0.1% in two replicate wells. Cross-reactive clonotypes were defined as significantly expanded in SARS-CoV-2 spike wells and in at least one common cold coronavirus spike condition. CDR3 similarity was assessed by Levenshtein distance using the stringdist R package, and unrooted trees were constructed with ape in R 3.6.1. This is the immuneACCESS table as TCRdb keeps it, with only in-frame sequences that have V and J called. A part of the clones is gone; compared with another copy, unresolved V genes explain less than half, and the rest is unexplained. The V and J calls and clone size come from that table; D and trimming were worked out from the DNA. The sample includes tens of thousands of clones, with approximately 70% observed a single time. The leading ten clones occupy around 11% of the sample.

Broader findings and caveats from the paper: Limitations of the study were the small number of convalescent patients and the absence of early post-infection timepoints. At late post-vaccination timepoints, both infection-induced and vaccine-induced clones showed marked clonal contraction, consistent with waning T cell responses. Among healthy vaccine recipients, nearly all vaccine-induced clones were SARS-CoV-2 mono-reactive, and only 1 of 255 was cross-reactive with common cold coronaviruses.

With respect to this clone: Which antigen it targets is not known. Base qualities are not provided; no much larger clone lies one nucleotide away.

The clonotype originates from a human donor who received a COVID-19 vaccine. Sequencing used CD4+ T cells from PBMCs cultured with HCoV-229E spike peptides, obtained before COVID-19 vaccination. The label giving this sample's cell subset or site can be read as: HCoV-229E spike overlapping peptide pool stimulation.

The encoded CDR3 is CASSLGGTAANYGYTF. The nucleotide sequence is given as TGCGCCAGCAGCTTGGGGGGGACAGCCGCTAACTATGGCTACACCTTC. Here the chain combines TRBV5-1 and TRBJ1-2, with 7 middle bases fitting TRBD1. The CDR3 measures 16 amino acids from cysteine to phenylalanine. Just CDR3 DNA is preserved here, 48 bases in frame from base 1. The germline V gene specifies SGHRS as CDR1 and YFSETQ as CDR2. The germline V and J ends show losses of 0 bases and 0 bases respectively, and no gene match explains 5 bases of the junction. Where the CDR3 stops, the reference TRBV5-1 and TRBJ1-2 genes take over; the full variable domain is KAGVTQTPRYLIKTRGQQVTLSCSPISGHRSVSWYQQTPGQGLQFLFEYFSETQRNKGNFPGRFSGRQFSNSRSEMNVSTLELGDSALYLCASSLGGTAANYGYTFGSGTRLTVV.